This TCR beta chain was obtained from a study of blood T cell repertoires in COVID-19. The CDR3 length is 12 residues. Germline CDR1 is SNHLY and CDR2 is FYNNEI. Between the trimmed V and J ends, which lost 7 bases and 3 bases, there was a span of 10 bases. The table came from immunoSEQ multiplex PCR; TCRdb's copy has only in-frame clones and leaves some out. The repertoire has about 180,000 clones, around 89% of them found once; the top ten carry about 3.9%. The sequence was obtained from a woman aged 30 to 39 with acute or convalescent COVID-19. Input material: peripheral blood. V and J are TRBV2 and TRBJ2-7; TRBD1 is a possible D gene (6 bases). CDR3 bases: TGTGCCAGCAAGAGACAGGTCTACGAGCAGTACTTC. It codes for CASKRQVYEQYF.